This T cell receptor beta chain was identified during a study of CD8 T cells in ankylosing spondylitis (dated by TCRdb to 2017 to 2019). Regarding the complete study: T cell receptor beta repertoires were profiled in healthy donors and ankylosing spondylitis patients so that disease-linked TCR variants could be found. Peripheral blood samples were taken, and synovial fluid was additionally collected from ankylosing spondylitis patients. The full study cohort comprised roughly 24 ankylosing spondylitis patients and about 110 healthy donors. Overall study outcomes, separate from this receptor: The disease-linked clones were reported to be significantly enriched in matched synovial fluid samples from ankylosing spondylitis patients. Blood from ankylosing spondylitis patients appeared to be characterized by a TCR beta motif made up of fewer than ten highly homologous amino acid variants. Some TCR beta motif variants had previously been reported in synovial fluid and blood of reactive arthritis patients, which suggested common disease-initiation mechanisms. The disease-linked clones showed a CD8+ phenotype and occurred at relatively low frequencies in peripheral blood.

Turning to this clonotype: Its specific antigen is unknown. Base quality data are lacking; no much larger clone is found one base away.

Synovial fluid samples and blood samples obtained from the same ankylosing spondylitis patients were matched. This sample was sequenced with an Illumina HiSeq 2500. Quantitative 5'-RACE with molecular barcodes was used to prepare TCR beta libraries. In the original analysis: A new computational method, built on a probabilistic model of VDJ rearrangement, was used to identify disease-linked TCR variants. The public sequencing data were trimmed at Q25 with fastp and processed into clonotypes with MiXCR by TCRdb, which kept only in-frame beta chains. A single entry per CDR3 protein holds the most common genes and DNA from its merged rows. TCRdb's processing, not the authors' own work, is the source of the V and J calls. Here the sample has about 160,000 distinct CDR3 sequences; roughly 44% occur a single time. The top ten constitute 12% to 15% of the sample. V was cut back by 2 bases and J by 2 bases, leaving a gap of 11 bases between them. Measured from the cysteine to the phenylalanine, the CDR3 is 15 residues long. Only the CDR3 portion is preserved as DNA: 45 bases, with reading frame beginning at the first base. From the germline V gene, CDR1 is MNHNS and CDR2 is SASEGT.

The chain couples TRBV6-1 to TRBJ2-3; no confident D gene assignment can be made. The TCR was taken from a male donor with ankylosing spondylitis. Material: synovial fluid, either unsorted or a sorted T cell fraction (not recorded which). The CDR3 is CASSEHKGVTDTQYF. DNA sequence: TGTGCCAGCAGTGAACATAAGGGCGTCACAGATACGCAGTATTTT.